Following are 21 T cell receptor beta chains from one sample sequenced in a study of early T cells in non-severe SARS-CoV-2 infection. In TCRdb, the 5' RACE reads were re-called with MiXCR into one record per CDR3 protein. The repertoire includes around 27,000 distinct CDR3 sequences, under 10% of them detected once, and roughly an eighth sits in the top ten. Sequenced sample: whole blood. The receptors originated from an adult who was a healthcare worker with PCR-confirmed SARS-CoV-2 infection or an uninfected control (not recorded which).

The chain combines TRBV3-1 with TRBJ2-1, with TRBD1 matching 9 bases. This CDR3 has 12 amino acids. V shed 1 base, J shed 14 bases, and the junction held 3 bases outside the gene matches. The germline V gene has CDR1 LGHDT and CDR2 YNNKEL (reference sequence). CDR3 protein: CASSQGDRVEFF. CDR3 DNA: TGTGCCAGCAGCCAAGGGGACAGGGTAGAGTTCTTC.

This clonotype was detected many times. The chain has TRBV4-3 and TRBJ1-3; D gene ambiguous. This CDR3 is 15 amino acids long. Germline V gives CDR1 LGHNA, CDR2 YSLEER. Between the trimmed V and J ends, which lost 2 bases and 1 base, there was a span of 9 bases. This CDR3 reads CASSQQDHSGNTIYF. The CDR3 nucleotides read TGCGCCAGCAGCCAACAGGACCATTCTGGAAACACCATATATTTT.

The V and J genes are TRBV18 and TRBJ2-5; TRBD1 or TRBD2 may be the D gene (5 bases each). Germline values: CDR1 KGHSH, CDR2 LQKENI. Trimming took off 0 bases at V and 4 bases at J, with 9 bases between the two ends. The CDR3 has 14 amino acids. CDR3 in amino acids: CASSPPTGAETQYF. CDR3 nucleotide sequence: TGTGCCAGCTCACCACCGACCGGGGCAGAGACCCAGTACTTC.

A note on this clonotype: Sequence at one end of the junction differs from germline and may be a read error. The rearrangement joins TRBV20-1 to TRBJ2-1, with 11 bases aligning to TRBD2. CDR3 length equals 17 residues. The germline gives CDR1 DFQATT, CDR2 SNEGSKA (reference sequence). CDR3 region: CSARIAGGPSAYNERFF. The CDR3, as DNA: TGCAGTGCTAGAATAGCGGGGGGGCCATCTGCCTACAATGAGCGGTTCTTC.

This clonotype was picked up many times. For the CDR3, the DNA is TGTGCCAGCAGTTACGTATTTTTTGGTCAGCCCCAGCATTTT. This codes for CASSYVFFGQPQHF. The V call is TRBV6-2 or TRBV6-3, the J call TRBJ1-5; the D is unclear. Germline CDR1 MNHEY, CDR2 SVGEGT. V was trimmed by 2 bases and J by 6 bases, leaving 11 bases between them. CDR3 length: 14 residues.

In this sample, this clonotype turned up many times. CDR3: CASSELSFRTYNEQFF. The CDR3 DNA follows: TGTGCCAGCAGTGAATTGTCTTTCAGGACCTACAATGAGCAGTTCTTC. The gene calls are TRBV25-1 and TRBJ2-1, with no clear D. Trimming removed 1 base from V and 2 bases from J, with 12 bases in between. From germline, CDR1 is MGHDK and CDR2 SYGVNS. The CDR3 has 16 residues.

The rearrangement joins TRBV12-3 or TRBV12-4 to TRBJ2-1; D is unresolved. Between the trimmed V and J ends, which lost 3 bases and 6 bases, there was a span of 15 bases. The CDR3 is 15 residues long. In DNA, the CDR3 is TGTGCCAGCAGTTTTCACCGAACTTGGTCCAATGAGCAGTTCTTC. It translates to CASSFHRTWSNEQFF.

This clonotype has at least ten counts. This chain links TRBV12-3 or TRBV12-4 with TRBJ1-4; weak D call: TRBD1 (6 bases). The CDR3 is 16 amino acids. Trimming stripped 5 bases from V and 5 bases from J, with 18 bases between. CDR3 sequence: CASSTIRTATNEKLFF. The DNA of the CDR3 is TGTGCCAGCAGTACAATCCGGACAGCTACAAATGAAAAACTGTTTTTT.

This chain connects TRBV28 to TRBJ2-4; D unclear. The CDR3 contains 13 residues. Germline V gene lookup returns CDR1 MDHEN and CDR2 SYDVKM. Trimming pared 4 bases from V and 7 bases from J, leaving 11 bases between. The chain's CDR3 is CASSSPPANIQYF. In DNA, the CDR3 is TGTGCCAGCAGTTCCCCCCCTGCTAACATTCAGTACTTC.

In this sample, this clonotype turned up many times. The chain employs TRBV12-3 or TRBV12-4 and TRBJ1-1, with 9 bases fitting TRBD1. The CDR3 runs to 17 residues. The V and J ends lost 6 bases and 0 bases, in that order; junction bases with no gene match: 11. In nucleotides, the CDR3 is TGTGCCAGCAGAGTACAGACAGGGGGTTTATTGAACACTGAAGCTTTCTTT. It codes for CASRVQTGGLLNTEAFF.

V gene TRBV5-1 combines with J gene TRBJ2-5, with D possibly being TRBD2 (5 bases). V shed 0 bases and J shed 3 bases, with 15 bases lying between them. Germline V gene lookup returns CDR1 SGHRS and CDR2 YFSETQ. This CDR3 is built from 16 residues. The CDR3 DNA reads TGCGCCAGCAGCTTGGAATGGCAGAGGGAAAAAGAGACCCAGTACTTC. Translated, it gives CASSLEWQREKETQYF.

This clonotype occurred many times. The chain carries TRBV5-1 and TRBJ2-1; 9 nucleotides line up with TRBD2. The CDR3 runs 17 residues. Trimming at V came to 2 bases and at J to 4 bases, leaving 10 bases not matched to a gene. The V gene's germline CDR1 is SGHRS and CDR2 YFSETQ. CDR3 DNA: TGCGCCAGCAGCTTTGCATATAGCGGGGGATCGTACAATGAGCAGTTCTTC. Protein sequence: CASSFAYSGGSYNEQFF.

This clonotype has only a few counts. V gene TRBV2 combines with J gene TRBJ1-6; D not resolved. The CDR3 has 15 residues. Trimming cost V 8 bases and J 0 bases, with 11 bases left between them. The germline gives CDR1 SNHLY, CDR2 FYNNEI. The CDR3 DNA reads as TGTGCCAGCGTGGGGTTGAGCTCCTATAATTCACCCCTCCACTTT. Its protein is CASVGLSSYNSPLHF.

This clonotype was seen repeatedly, ten times or more. The chain is built from TRBV20-1 and TRBJ1-6; D is unresolved. There are 14 residues in the CDR3. Germline lookup yields CDR1 DFQATT and CDR2 SNEGSKA (reference sequence). Trimming cost V 5 bases and J 8 bases, with 16 bases left between them. The CDR3 region is CSALEIREHSPLHF. The CDR3 nucleotides are TGCAGTGCTCTTGAAATTAGAGAACATTCACCCCTCCACTTT.

The sample holds many counts of this clonotype. The chain combines TRBV7-9 with TRBJ2-1, with 7 nucleotides matching TRBD1. The CDR3 consists of 11 residues. Looked up from germline, CDR1 is SEHNR and CDR2 is FQNEAQ (reference sequence). V lost 4 bases and J lost 10; bases outside the gene matches: 1. The CDR3 DNA sequence: TGTGCCAGCAGCTGGACAGGAGAGCAGTTCTTC. This gives the protein CASSWTGEQFF.

V and J are TRBV6-2 or TRBV6-3 and TRBJ2-3, with no clear D. The CDR3 consists of 13 residues. V dropped 5 bases and J dropped 6 bases, with 12 bases sitting between them. Germline assignment: CDR1 MNHEY and CDR2 SVGEGT. The CDR3 loop is CASSRTATDTQYF. DNA for the CDR3: TGTGCCAGCAGTCGAACCGCCACTGATACGCAGTATTTT.

This clonotype came up many times. The rearrangement joins TRBV18 to TRBJ2-3, with D perhaps being TRBD1 or TRBD2 (5 bases each). CDR1 KGHSH and CDR2 LQKENI come from the germline V gene. This CDR3 comprises 14 residues. Trimming stripped 3 bases from V and 5 bases from J, with 12 bases between. The CDR3 sequence is CASSPGGGGDTQYF. The CDR3 DNA is TGTGCCAGCTCACCTGGTGGGGGTGGAGATACGCAGTATTTT.

This clonotype was recorded at least ten times. J is TRBJ2-2 and V is TRBV7-2, with 9 nucleotides matching TRBD2. Germline values: CDR1 SGHTA, CDR2 FQGNSA. The ends lost 5 bases at V and 7 bases at J; junction bases unmatched: 14. The CDR3 covers 17 residues. The CDR3 is CASSLFSGGAMVGELFF. In DNA form, the CDR3 reads TGTGCCAGCAGCCTATTTAGCGGGGGCGCTATGGTCGGGGAGCTGTTTTTT.

This rearrangement joins TRBV10-2 to TRBJ1-1; TRBD1 might be the D (5 bases). The length of the CDR3 is 17 residues. In germline, CDR1 is WSHSY, CDR2 SAAADI. V was trimmed by 0 bases and J by 1 base, leaving 15 bases between them. In nucleotides, the CDR3 is TGCGCCAGCAGTGAGTCGACTCTCTGGGGCAGGAACACTGAAGCTTTCTTT. This encodes CASSESTLWGRNTEAFF.

This clonotype turned up a few times. The chain couples TRBV2 to TRBJ2-1; 9 bases fit TRBD2. CDR1 SNHLY and CDR2 FYNNEI come from the germline V gene. Trimming removed 2 bases from V and 2 bases from J; junction bases left unmatched: 1. The CDR3 has 15 amino acids. CDR3 region: CASSEKRGAYNEQFF. CDR3 DNA sequence: TGTGCCAGCAGTGAAAAGCGGGGGGCCTACAATGAGCAGTTCTTC.

There are many counts of this clonotype. The CDR3 here is CSAGKGTYEQYF. CDR3 nucleotides: TGCAGCGCCGGGAAGGGGACCTACGAGCAGTACTTC. J is TRBJ2-7 and V is TRBV29-1; perhaps D is TRBD1 or TRBD2 (5 bases each). Per germline, CDR1 SQVTM and CDR2 ANQGSEA. Trimming removed 7 bases at V and 2 bases at J, with 12 bases between. The CDR3 is made up of 12 amino acids.